This is a list of T cell receptor beta chains from one sample in a study of blood T cell repertoires in COVID-19. Only in-frame clones appear in the TCRdb table, and some are missing; sequencing was by immunoSEQ multiplex PCR. The sample includes some 97,000 clones, roughly 90% seen only once; the top ten take about 6%. Specimen: peripheral blood. The receptor set was obtained from a woman aged 55 to 70 with acute or convalescent COVID-19. The CDR3 runs from the conserved cysteine through the conserved F or W. A D gene is named only where the DNA matches it firmly. Only part of the rows carry a size: once, few, many, or a class if the clone is expanded.

v_gene: TRBV28; abundance: once; j_gene: TRBJ1-2; d_gene: TRBD1; CDR3aa: CASSQGAGDSGYTF; CDR3nt: TGTGCCAGCAGCCAGGGGGCAGGCGACTCTGGCTACACCTTC
v_gene: TRBV30; abundance: -; j_gene: TRBJ1-5; d_gene: -; CDR3aa: CAWTKDLGRQPQHF; CDR3nt: TGTGCCTGGACAAAAGACCTGGGGCGGCAGCCCCAGCATTTT
v_gene: TRBV5-1; abundance: -; j_gene: TRBJ2-2; d_gene: TRBD1; CDR3aa: CASSSLATGGTGELFF; CDR3nt: TGCGCCAGCAGCTCACTGGCTACAGGGGGCACCGGGGAGCTGTTTTTT
v_gene: TRBV5-1; abundance: -; j_gene: TRBJ2-2; d_gene: TRBD1; CDR3aa: CASSLEGTGGIGELFF; CDR3nt: TGCGCCAGCAGCCTCGAAGGGACAGGGGGAATAGGGGAGCTGTTTTTT
v_gene: TRBV10-2; abundance: -; j_gene: TRBJ2-2; d_gene: TRBD2; CDR3aa: CASSEGGGGPNTGELFF; CDR3nt: TGCGCCAGCAGCGAGGGTGGGGGGGGTCCGAACACCGGGGAGCTGTTTTTT
v_gene: TRBV6-6; abundance: -; j_gene: TRBJ1-1; d_gene: TRBD1; CDR3aa: CAHQGAAMNTEAFF; CDR3nt: TGTGCCCATCAGGGGGCCGCTATGAACACTGAAGCTTTCTTT
v_gene: TRBV19; abundance: -; j_gene: TRBJ1-5; d_gene: -; CDR3aa: CASSGMGGASNQPQHF; CDR3nt: TGTGCCAGTAGTGGGATGGGGGGGGCAAGCAATCAGCCCCAGCATTTT
v_gene: TRBV29-1; abundance: -; j_gene: TRBJ2-5; d_gene: TRBD2; CDR3aa: CSVDIRGVETQYF; CDR3nt: TGCAGCGTTGATATACGGGGGGTAGAGACCCAGTACTTC
v_gene: TRBV2; abundance: -; j_gene: TRBJ2-7; d_gene: -; CDR3aa: CASSEALRGGEQYF; CDR3nt: TGTGCCAGCAGTGAAGCGCTTCGAGGGGGCGAGCAGTACTTC
v_gene: TRBV7-9; abundance: once; j_gene: TRBJ1-4; d_gene: -; CDR3aa: CASSPRGLGEKLFF; CDR3nt: TGTGCCAGCAGCCCTCGAGGGCTCGGTGAAAAACTGTTTTTT
v_gene: TRBV4-1; abundance: -; j_gene: TRBJ2-3; d_gene: TRBD2; CDR3aa: CASSQDRLAGAAQYF; CDR3nt: TGCGCCAGCAGCCAAGATAGATTAGCGGGAGCTGCGCAGTATTTT
v_gene: TRBV6-5; abundance: -; j_gene: TRBJ2-5; d_gene: -; CDR3aa: CASSRTDLLETQYF; CDR3nt: TGTGCCAGCAGTCGGACAGACCTCCTAGAGACCCAGTACTTC
v_gene: TRBV7-8; abundance: -; j_gene: TRBJ1-2; d_gene: TRBD1; CDR3aa: CASSLALGQGYGYTF; CDR3nt: TGTGCCAGCAGCTTAGCGCTCGGACAGGGCTATGGCTACACCTTC
v_gene: TRBV11-3; abundance: -; j_gene: TRBJ2-5; d_gene: -; CDR3aa: CASSPSRGQETQYF; CDR3nt: TGTGCCAGCAGCCCCTCCCGCGGGCAAGAGACCCAGTACTTC
v_gene: TRBV28; abundance: -; j_gene: TRBJ1-2; d_gene: TRBD1; CDR3aa: CASRTPGDRYGYTF; CDR3nt: TGTGCCAGCAGAACTCCGGGGGACAGGTATGGCTACACCTTC
v_gene: TRBV29-1; abundance: -; j_gene: TRBJ1-2; d_gene: TRBD1; CDR3aa: CSVRQGAAYGYTF; CDR3nt: TGCAGCGTTCGACAGGGCGCGGCATATGGCTACACCTTC
v_gene: TRBV6-5; abundance: -; j_gene: TRBJ1-1; d_gene: -; CDR3aa: CAAGPPNTEAFF; CDR3nt: TGTGCCGCTGGGCCGCCTAACACTGAAGCTTTCTTT
v_gene: TRBV5-8; abundance: -; j_gene: TRBJ1-5; d_gene: -; CDR3aa: CASSRGGGSAQPQHF; CDR3nt: TGTGCCAGCAGCCGGGGTGGGGGGAGCGCTCAGCCCCAGCATTTT
v_gene: TRBV6-6; abundance: -; j_gene: TRBJ1-6; d_gene: -; CDR3aa: CASSYSTEGNSPLHF; CDR3nt: TGTGCCAGCAGTTACTCGACTGAGGGTAATTCACCCCTCCACTTT
v_gene: TRBV27; abundance: few; j_gene: TRBJ1-5; d_gene: TRBD1; CDR3aa: CASSLRRLGGQPQHF; CDR3nt: TGTGCCAGCAGTTTGAGGCGGCTAGGGGGCCAGCCCCAGCATTTT
v_gene: TRBV5-1; abundance: -; j_gene: TRBJ1-1; d_gene: -; CDR3aa: CASSPDGEGEAFF; CDR3nt: TGCGCCAGCAGCCCGGATGGGGAGGGTGAAGCTTTCTTT
v_gene: TRBV4-1; abundance: -; j_gene: TRBJ1-4; d_gene: -; CDR3aa: CASSKQGGKEKLFF; CDR3nt: TGCGCCAGCAGCAAACAGGGTGGGAAGGAAAAACTGTTTTTT
v_gene: TRBV9; abundance: -; j_gene: TRBJ2-5; d_gene: -; CDR3aa: CASSVGGDQETQYF; CDR3nt: TGTGCCAGCAGCGTAGGCGGAGACCAAGAGACCCAGTACTTC
v_gene: TRBV7-9; abundance: -; j_gene: TRBJ2-5; d_gene: -; CDR3aa: CASSLSDSSGTQYF; CDR3nt: TGTGCCAGCAGCTTAAGCGATTCCTCGGGGACCCAGTACTTC
v_gene: TRBV5-1; abundance: -; j_gene: TRBJ1-4; d_gene: -; CDR3aa: CASSPQAQGNAKLFF; CDR3nt: TGCGCCAGCAGCCCCCAGGCACAGGGCAACGCAAAACTGTTTTTT
v_gene: TRBV28; abundance: -; j_gene: TRBJ1-1; d_gene: -; CDR3aa: CASREPVSEAFF; CDR3nt: TGTGCCAGCCGGGAGCCGGTATCCGAAGCTTTCTTT
v_gene: TRBV6-1; abundance: -; j_gene: TRBJ1-2; d_gene: -; CDR3aa: CASRTVRYGYTF; CDR3nt: TGTGCCAGCAGGACAGTTCGCTATGGCTACACCTTC
v_gene: TRBV18; abundance: once; j_gene: TRBJ2-1; d_gene: -; CDR3aa: CASSPASYNEQFF; CDR3nt: TGTGCCAGCTCACCGGCCTCCTACAATGAGCAGTTCTTC
v_gene: TRBV19; abundance: -; j_gene: TRBJ1-2; d_gene: -; CDR3aa: CASTSVSDSNYGYTF; CDR3nt: TGTGCCAGTACATCTGTCTCGGACAGTAACTATGGCTACACCTTC
v_gene: TRBV25-1; abundance: -; j_gene: TRBJ1-6; d_gene: TRBD1; CDR3aa: CASSTGQGISPLHF; CDR3nt: TGTGCCAGCAGTACGGGACAGGGAATTTCACCCCTCCACTTT
v_gene: TRBV9; abundance: -; j_gene: TRBJ1-6; d_gene: TRBD1; CDR3aa: CASSGQGARGNSPLHF; CDR3nt: TGTGCCAGCAGTGGACAGGGGGCGCGCGGAAATTCACCCCTCCACTTT
v_gene: TRBV7-2; abundance: few; j_gene: TRBJ2-6; d_gene: TRBD1; CDR3aa: CASSLAVGTASPSGANVLTF; CDR3nt: TGTGCCAGCAGCTTAGCGGTAGGGACAGCTTCGCCCTCTGGGGCCAACGTCCTGACTTTC
v_gene: TRBV11-2; abundance: once; j_gene: TRBJ1-1; d_gene: TRBD1; CDR3aa: CASRAAGGTEAFF; CDR3nt: TGTGCCAGCAGAGCCGCAGGGGGCACTGAAGCTTTCTTT
v_gene: TRBV5-5; abundance: once; j_gene: TRBJ1-2; d_gene: -; CDR3aa: CASSSGPRREAYGYTF; CDR3nt: TGTGCCAGCAGCTCGGGACCGAGGAGGGAGGCCTATGGCTACACCTTC
v_gene: TRBV7-6; abundance: -; j_gene: TRBJ2-3; d_gene: -; CDR3aa: CASSLAGSGTDTQYF; CDR3nt: TGTGCCAGCAGCTTAGCCGGGAGTGGCACAGATACGCAGTATTTT
v_gene: TRBV28; abundance: -; j_gene: TRBJ2-2; d_gene: TRBD2; CDR3aa: CAAMSSGNTGELFF; CDR3nt: TGTGCCGCTATGTCTAGCGGGAACACCGGGGAGCTGTTTTTT
v_gene: TRBV5-1; abundance: -; j_gene: TRBJ1-2; d_gene: TRBD1; CDR3aa: CASSLGTAAVRSYGYTF; CDR3nt: TGCGCCAGCAGCCTAGGGACAGCCGCAGTAAGGTCCTATGGCTACACCTTC
v_gene: TRBV28; abundance: -; j_gene: TRBJ1-1; d_gene: -; CDR3aa: CASSLGQNTEAFF; CDR3nt: TGTGCCAGCAGTCTGGGGCAGAACACTGAAGCTTTCTTT
v_gene: TRBV27; abundance: -; j_gene: TRBJ2-1; d_gene: -; CDR3aa: CASSSLVTSPGQFF; CDR3nt: TGTGCCAGCAGTTCCCTTGTTACTAGCCCGGGGCAGTTCTTC
v_gene: TRBV6-1; abundance: -; j_gene: TRBJ2-2; d_gene: TRBD2; CDR3aa: CASSEQLAGGGRTGELFF; CDR3nt: TGTGCCAGCAGTGAACAATTAGCGGGAGGGGGAAGAACCGGGGAGCTGTTTTTT
v_gene: TRBV29-1; abundance: -; j_gene: TRBJ2-1; d_gene: TRBD2; CDR3aa: CSVGSPGREMDNEQFF; CDR3nt: TGCAGCGTCGGATCCCCCGGGCGGGAGATGGACAATGAGCAGTTCTTC
v_gene: TRBV28; abundance: -; j_gene: TRBJ2-1; d_gene: -; CDR3aa: CASSLSGERNEQFF; CDR3nt: TGTGCCAGCAGCCTCTCGGGAGAAAGGAATGAGCAGTTCTTC
v_gene: TRBV4-1; abundance: -; j_gene: TRBJ2-7; d_gene: TRBD1; CDR3aa: CASSQSTGGEQYF; CDR3nt: TGCGCCAGCAGCCAATCGACAGGGGGCGAGCAGTACTTC
v_gene: TRBV28; abundance: -; j_gene: TRBJ1-2; d_gene: -; CDR3aa: CASSFGQGYLNYGYTF; CDR3nt: TGTGCCAGCAGTTTCGGTCAGGGCTATTTGAACTATGGCTACACCTTC
v_gene: TRBV5-1; abundance: -; j_gene: TRBJ2-5; d_gene: TRBD2; CDR3aa: CASQRGTSGQETQYF; CDR3nt: TGCGCCAGCCAAAGAGGGACTAGCGGACAAGAGACCCAGTACTTC
v_gene: TRBV30; abundance: -; j_gene: TRBJ1-2; d_gene: -; CDR3aa: CAWSGGRDYGYTF; CDR3nt: TGTGCCTGGAGTGGTGGACGGGATTATGGCTACACCTTC
v_gene: TRBV29-1; abundance: -; j_gene: TRBJ2-7; d_gene: TRBD1; CDR3aa: CSVADRGQYSYEQYF; CDR3nt: TGCAGCGTTGCTGATCGGGGACAGTATTCCTACGAGCAGTACTTC
v_gene: TRBV29-1; abundance: -; j_gene: TRBJ2-3; d_gene: -; CDR3aa: CSVVREVGRDTQYF; CDR3nt: TGCAGCGTTGTGCGGGAAGTGGGTAGGGATACGCAGTATTTT
v_gene: TRBV19; abundance: -; j_gene: TRBJ2-2; d_gene: -; CDR3aa: CASTPGGARSGELFF; CDR3nt: TGTGCCAGTACCCCTGGAGGAGCGAGATCCGGGGAGCTGTTTTTT
v_gene: TRBV6-2/TRBV6-3; abundance: -; j_gene: TRBJ2-5; d_gene: -; CDR3aa: CASSYSNYDTQETQYF; CDR3nt: TGTGCCAGCAGTTACTCGAATTACGACACCCAAGAGACCCAGTACTTC
v_gene: TRBV19; abundance: -; j_gene: TRBJ1-1; d_gene: TRBD1; CDR3aa: CASVHRGRRTEAFF; CDR3nt: TGTGCCAGTGTACACAGGGGGCGTCGGACTGAAGCTTTCTTT
v_gene: TRBV28; abundance: few; j_gene: TRBJ1-5; d_gene: -; CDR3aa: CASSPDSQPQHF; CDR3nt: TGTGCCAGCAGCCCTGACAGTCAGCCCCAGCATTTT
v_gene: TRBV5-4; abundance: -; j_gene: TRBJ2-7; d_gene: TRBD2; CDR3aa: CASSSGTSGRWSYEQYF; CDR3nt: TGTGCCAGCAGCTCGGGGACTAGCGGGAGGTGGTCCTACGAGCAGTACTTC
v_gene: TRBV25-1; abundance: -; j_gene: TRBJ2-3; d_gene: -; CDR3aa: CASSPRESLADTQYF; CDR3nt: TGTGCCAGCAGCCCCAGGGAATCATTGGCAGATACGCAGTATTTT
v_gene: TRBV6-5; abundance: -; j_gene: TRBJ1-3; d_gene: TRBD1; CDR3aa: CASSPTGDTGNTIYF; CDR3nt: TGTGCCAGCAGCCCCACAGGGGATACTGGAAACACCATATATTTT
v_gene: TRBV7-9; abundance: -; j_gene: TRBJ1-4; d_gene: -; CDR3aa: CASSLEQASNEKLFF; CDR3nt: TGTGCCAGCAGCTTGGAACAGGCCTCTAATGAAAAACTGTTTTTT
v_gene: TRBV28; abundance: once; j_gene: TRBJ2-7; d_gene: TRBD1; CDR3aa: CASNAGGPVYWQYF; CDR3nt: TGTGCCAGCAATGCAGGGGGTCCGGTTTATTGGCAGTACTTC
v_gene: TRBV2; abundance: -; j_gene: TRBJ1-6; d_gene: -; CDR3aa: CASSGVSGGNSPLHF; CDR3nt: TGTGCCAGCAGTGGTGTAAGCGGGGGGAATTCACCCCTCCACTTT
v_gene: TRBV19; abundance: -; j_gene: TRBJ2-2; d_gene: TRBD1; CDR3aa: CASSGQGFTGELFF; CDR3nt: TGTGCCAGTAGTGGACAGGGGTTCACCGGGGAGCTGTTTTTT